A selection of T cell receptor beta chains follows, all from one sample in a study of T cells after yellow fever vaccination. TCRdb re-called the 5' RACE reads with MiXCR, one entry per CDR3 protein. The data hold under 600,000 distinct CDR3 sequences, with roughly a fifth observed a single time. Material: PBMCs, obtained roughly 20 days after the first yellow fever vaccination. These receptor sequences come from a man younger than 35 who received the YFV17D yellow fever vaccine. Both conserved end residues are part of each CDR3. Each record gives: J gene, V gene, D gene, clone size, CDR3 DNA, CDR3 protein. The D gene is left open where the match is weak. Not every row has a clone size; where given, it reads once, few, many or a size class.

>TRBJ1-5|TRBV20-1|TRBD1|-
TGCAGTGCTAGAGATAGGGCAGGGGGCCGGAATCAGCCCCAGCATTTT
CSARDRAGGRNQPQHF
>TRBJ1-3|TRBV18|-|-
TGTGCCAGCTCACCCCGACTCCTCGGGAACTCTGGAAACACCATATATTTT
CASSPRLLGNSGNTIYF
>TRBJ2-3|TRBV7-9|-|-
TGTGCCAGCAGCACCCCAGGGTCCACAGATACGCAGTATTTT
CASSTPGSTDTQYF
>TRBJ1-6|TRBV23-1|TRBD1|few
TGCGCCAGCAGTCAATCGGACAGGGTATATGATTCACCCCTCCACTTT
CASSQSDRVYDSPLHF
>TRBJ2-3|TRBV10-3|-|-
TGTGCCATCAGTGGGACAGACGATACGCAGTATTTT
CAISGTDDTQYF
>TRBJ2-1|TRBV24-1|TRBD1|few
TGTGCCACCAGTGACCCTGGGACAGGGGGAGGTAATGAGCAGTTCTTC
CATSDPGTGGGNEQFF
>TRBJ2-2|TRBV7-9|-|-
TGTGCCAGCAGCCGCGTGAGCGATACCGGGGAGCTGTTTTTT
CASSRVSDTGELFF
>TRBJ1-1|TRBV14|-|-
TGTGCCAGCAGTCCCCTTGGGCACATGAACACTGAAGCTTTCTTT
CASSPLGHMNTEAFF
>TRBJ2-5|TRBV7-2|-|many
TGTGCCAGCAGCTTGAGGCCTAGCCGGGAGACCCAGTACTTC
CASSLRPSRETQYF
>TRBJ1-1|TRBV10-3|-|-
TGTGCCATCAGTTGGTCGGAGAACACTGAAGCTTTCTTT
CAISWSENTEAFF
>TRBJ2-1|TRBV29-1|-|-
TGCAGCGTCTTGACCGGGGGGCTCGATTGGTACAATGAGCAGTTCTTC
CSVLTGGLDWYNEQFF
>TRBJ2-7|TRBV4-2|-|-
TGTGCCAGCAGCCATGCCCCGGGCCGCGACTACGAGCAGTACTTC
CASSHAPGRDYEQYF
>TRBJ2-2|TRBV11-2|TRBD2|-
TGTGCCAGCAGCTGGGAGCGGGGGCACGCCGGGGAGCTGTTTTTT
CASSWERGHAGELFF
>TRBJ1-1|TRBV5-1|TRBD1|few
TGCGCCAGCAGCTCGGGACAGGGCCGGAGACTTGAAGCTTTCTTT
CASSSGQGRRLEAFF
>TRBJ2-6|TRBV20-1|-|few
TGCAGTGCTAGAGATGGAAACTCTGGGGCCAACGTCCTGACTTTC
CSARDGNSGANVLTF
>TRBJ1-2|TRBV7-2|-|-
TGTGCCAGCAGCTGGGGACAAAGGGGCTACACCTTC
CASSWGQRGYTF
>TRBJ2-3|TRBV7-3|-|few
TGTGCCAGCAGCTTAACGGACAGCACAGATACGCAGTATTTT
CASSLTDSTDTQYF
>TRBJ2-1|TRBV4-3|-|few
TGCGCCAGCAGCCAAGGAACGGAAAGGCCCTACAATGAGCAGTTCTTC
CASSQGTERPYNEQFF